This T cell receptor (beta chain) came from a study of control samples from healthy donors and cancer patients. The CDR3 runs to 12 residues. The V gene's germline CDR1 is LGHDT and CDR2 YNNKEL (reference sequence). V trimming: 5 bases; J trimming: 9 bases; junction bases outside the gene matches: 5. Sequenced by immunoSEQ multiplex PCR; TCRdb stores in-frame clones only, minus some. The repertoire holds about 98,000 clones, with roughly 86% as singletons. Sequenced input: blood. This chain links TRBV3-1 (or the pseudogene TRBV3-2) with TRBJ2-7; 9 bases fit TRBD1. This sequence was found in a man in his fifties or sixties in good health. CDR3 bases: TGTGCCAGCAGCACCACAGGGGGCGGGCAGTACTTC. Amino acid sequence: CASSTTGGGQYF.